The 5 T cell receptor beta chains below were found in one sample sequenced in a study of cytomegalovirus exposure and HLA in healthy donors. Vbeta (60) and Jbeta (13) primers were used in the PCR. Method: immunoSEQ multiplex PCR; TCRdb's copy keeps in-frame clones and lacks some. The sample comprises 90,000 to 120,000 clones, about 79% of which are singletons, and 3.5% to 5% rests with the top ten. The sequenced material came from PBMCs. These receptors all stem from a female donor in good health and CMV-seropositive.

This clone was detected only a few times. The chain employs TRBV7-9 and TRBJ1-1; TRBD1 might be the D (6 bases). With 2 bases removed from V and 4 bases from J, the gap between germline ends came to 23 bases. The CDR3 has 18 amino acids. Germline V gene sequence: CDR1 SEHNR, CDR2 FQNEAQ (reference sequence). For the CDR3, the DNA is TGTGCCAGCAGCTTACACCCAGGCCAGGGAGGGGGATTCACTGAAGCTTTCTTT. Its translation: CASSLHPGQGGGFTEAFF.

The genes are TRBV7-2 and TRBJ2-7, with a possible D match to TRBD2 (7 bases). CDR1 is SGHTA and CDR2 is FQGNSA in the germline V gene. V was clipped by 5 bases and J by 7 bases, with 21 bases between them. The CDR3 length is 15 residues. The CDR3 DNA reads as TGTGCCAGCAGCACGCGGCGGGGGCCGGGCGAGGAGCAGTACTTC. Translating it yields CASSTRRGPGEEQYF.

In this sample, this clone turned up once. The V gene is TRBV11-2, the J gene TRBJ2-7; tentative D call: TRBD1 (5 bases). Germline V CDR1 and CDR2: SGHAT, FQNNGV. V lost 1 base and J lost 3, with 13 bases in between. The CDR3 extends over 15 amino acids. For the CDR3, the DNA is TGTGCCAGCAGCTTAGGGGTTTGGGGCAACTACGAGCAGTACTTC. It specifies CASSLGVWGNYEQYF.

J is TRBJ2-1 and V is TRBV28, with 10 bases lining up with TRBD1. The V segment lost 5 bases and the J segment 6 bases; nucleotides outside the gene matches: 7. This CDR3 has 15 amino acids. Germline V gene data show CDR1 as MDHEN and CDR2 as SYDVKM. DNA of the CDR3: TGTGCCAGCAGTCGCATCGGACAGGGGGGCAATGAGCAGTTCTTC. Its protein product is CASSRIGQGGNEQFF.

The chain is built from TRBV29-1 and TRBJ1-3; no clear D. V shed 3 bases and J shed 4 bases, with 10 bases lying between them. Looked up from germline, CDR1 is SQVTM and CDR2 is ANQGSEA. The CDR3 consists of 13 residues. CDR3 region: CSVDEGGGNTIYF. CDR3 coding DNA: TGCAGCGTTGATGAGGGCGGAGGAAACACCATATATTTT.